This T cell receptor (beta chain) was observed in a study of regulatory T cells in long-lasting Graves disease. Germline loops: CDR1 ENHRY, CDR2 SYGVKD. This CDR3 is built from 14 residues. With 6 bases removed from V and 0 bases from J, the gap between germline ends came to 12 bases. This clonotype was recorded a few times. The authors built TCR beta libraries using iRepertoire HTBI primers and Arm-PCR of CDR3 regions. MiXCR, run by TCRdb on the multiplex PCR reads, gives a single entry per CDR3 protein. Of a few hundred thousand distinct CDR3 sequences listed, around 23% were seen once; the top ten hold roughly three fifths. Time point here: persistent/refractory GD, antithyroid drugs over 5 years with positive TRAb. PBMC-derived RNA was used for the TCR library.

The genes are TRBV10-3 and TRBJ2-7; a weak D match, TRBD1 (6 bases). The starting material was peripheral blood mononuclear cells (PBMCs), obtained when the disease was refractory, from a patient treated with antithyroid drugs. This clonotype originated in a female donor with Graves disease. The CDR3 reads CAISRTESSYEQYF. The CDR3 coding sequence is TGTGCCATCAGCCGGACAGAGAGCTCCTACGAGCAGTACTTC.